This T cell receptor beta chain came from a study of cytomegalovirus exposure and HLA in healthy donors (dated by TCRdb to 2016 to 2017). In terms of the full investigation: An earlier analysis of roughly 570 of the donors reported 250 to 350 Gb of sequence data and around 100 million unique TCR beta sequences obtained from around 170 million T cells. Around 300 gigabases of sequencing data and approximately 85 million unique TCR sequences were included in an early release covering 500 to 750 HLA-typed donors. Of the roughly 400 genotyped donors, 81% were placed in the genetic ancestry cluster associated with self-reported Caucasian donors. The study was designed to test whether signatures of past pathogen exposure could be identified by cataloging public T cell receptors. Using immunosequencing, the study profiled T cell repertoires from approximately 700 subjects and related those repertoires to cytomegalovirus serostatus. Along with the roughly 610-subject first cohort, a separate validation cohort of some 130 different subjects was used. High-throughput TCR immunosequencing, statistical association of individual TCRs with disease status, and machine learning were combined to predict cytomegalovirus infection status. To study patterns of TCR occurrence, a later analysis re-analyzed previously published TCR beta repertoires from more than 550 donors and added high-resolution HLA genotyping. In the later analysis, no new phenotypic data were used to find candidate immune exposures; instead, reliance was placed on TCR beta sequences and their occurrence across donors. To decide whether each TCR beta V gene segment behaved as functional or pseudogenic, an earlier analysis of approximately 590 of the donors relied on high-throughput TCR beta sequencing. Donor age, sex, ethnicity and CMV serostatus were compiled together with the repertoire data. A later genetic analysis took genome-wide SNP genotypes for about 55% of the 666 donors and used that subset as a discovery cohort. All discovery cohort repertoires had been generated using a single sequencing platform. HLA typing included class I and class II loci at four-digit resolution. Typing coverage differed by locus: A, B, C, DRB1 and DQB1 were typed in about 629-640 donors, DQA1 in roughly 510, DPA1 in some 600, and DPB1 in 400 to 490. Roughly five DR-DQ haplotypes were treated as single units for association and clustering because of strong linkage in the cohort. On average, 235,054 unique TCR beta nucleotide sequences were sequenced per donor among 398 genotyped donors of the cohort, with around 19% of those sequences being non-productive. Study-wide findings and limitations: A cluster of highly shared sequence variants was judged likely to be a technical artifact of the sequencing pipeline. The study gave a list of about 170 TCR beta chains associated with cytomegalovirus. Linkage disequilibrium might explain the correlated functional status among segregating V segments, but an unknown experimental factor could not be excluded. The classifier was reported to diagnose cytomegalovirus status with high specificity and sensitivity in both the original cohort and the validation cohort. The only immune exposure information available for the cohort was CMV serostatus. According to a later analysis, parvovirus B19, influenza, CMV and Epstein-Barr virus appeared linked to several top co-occurrence clusters. Most CMV-associated TCR beta chains appeared to be HLA-restricted in a later analysis, and the HLA associations seemed to be driven largely by CMV exposure. Broadly in line with IMGT annotations, most TCR beta V segments showed up in productive rearrangements about 87% or about 30% of the time in an earlier analysis of a few hundred of the donors. A later genetic analysis reported fewer N-insertions in productive TCRs among donors in an Asian-associated ancestry cluster than the roughly 700-donor mean. In a later analysis, TCR association rates were found to vary across HLA loci, with the most associated TCRs seen for DRB1 alleles and the fewest for HLA-C alleles. Some IMGT-functional V segments, including TRBV6-2 and TRBV6-3, could not be distinguished by the 87-base-pair reads and were therefore excluded. Most TCR sequences were seen in very few donors, while some public TCRs were found in many individuals. A later genetic analysis associated a missense DCLRE1C variant with V-gene and J-gene trimming of TCR beta chains, and an independent cohort replicated the association. HLA typing was unavailable for some donors at each locus, so association tests used only the typed subset. A further reported finding was that TCR beta sequences accurately predicted the HLA-A and HLA-B alleles for most subjects in the first cohort. Sequencing depth was assumed to be roughly uniform across donors in the presence/absence analyses, though that assumption may not hold. In a later analysis, HLA-associated TCR beta chains showed more clonal expansion and lower generation probabilities than non-associated chains that were equally common. In this cohort, only TCR beta chains were sequenced, and detectable features were limited by the absence of alpha or paired-chain data. The authors suggested that the approach could potentially be generalized to other disease states and immunological phenotypes. In vitro tests confirmed that a few of the cytomegalovirus-associated TCR beta chains recognize cytomegalovirus antigens. Approximately 18 rarely observed V segments, including chromosome 9 orphons, were excluded from the earlier analysis of several hundred of the donors because counts were too low. When HLA alleles, especially DR and DQ, strongly co-occurred, TCR associations were difficult to assign to individual alleles. A later analysis associated roughly 17,000 TCR beta sequences with specific HLA alleles at a false discovery rate of 0.05.

Taken from cysteine to phenylalanine, the CDR3 has 15 residues. The CDR3 DNA has 45 bases and is translated from base 1. From V the trimming removes 8 bases and from J it removes 1 base, while the gene matches leave 7 bases of the junction unaccounted for. CDR1 MNHNS and CDR2 SASEGT are derived from the germline V gene. The cohort consisted of 650 to 850 healthy bone marrow donors. All cohort members were sampled while nominally healthy, although unrecorded immune exposures were likely present. The donor was CMV seropositive and was included in the group of 250 to 350 seropositive cohort members. Every donor gave a peripheral blood sample, and the peripheral blood mononuclear cells from that sample were used for TCR beta sequencing. The Qiagen DNeasy Blood Extraction Kit was used to extract genomic DNA from the blood cell samples. Library generation was performed with the immunoSEQ multiplex PCR assay. A mixture of 60 forward primers for TCR Vbeta segments and 13 reverse primers for TCR Jbeta segments was used in the multiplex PCR. The CDR3 region of rearranged TCR beta genes was amplified from genomic DNA with a multiplex PCR assay. Amplified TCR beta libraries were sequenced as 87-base-pair reads on the Illumina HiSeq System. In the authors' own workflow: A later analysis counted some 80 million unique TCR beta chains across the 650 to 700 repertoires, and some 11 million of these chains were shared by at least two donors. A nearest-neighbor algorithm error-corrected the raw reads and collapsed the reads into unique sequences, merging closely related sequences to remove PCR and sequencing errors. To assign V, D and J gene segments, CDR3 sequences were aligned to IMGT reference sequences. For a sequence to be retained, a match of at least six nucleotides to both a V gene segment and a J gene segment was required. Rearrangements were classified as productive when the CDR3 lacked stop codons and remained in frame with V and J, and all other rearrangements were classified as non-productive. CDR3 was defined according to IMGT convention as the region running from the second conserved V-encoded cysteine to the conserved J-encoded phenylalanine. The earlier analysis of a few hundred of the donors excluded sequences that lacked an unambiguous match to a single V gene segment. An earlier analysis of just under 600 of the donors called V segments functional above 56.7% productive rearrangements and segregating when the between-donor standard deviation exceeded 5%. A statistical classification framework was developed to diagnose cytomegalovirus status using the catalog of TCR beta chain sequences. V and J gene assignment, in a later analysis, came from comparing TCR nucleotide sequences with IMGT/GENE-DB human TR gene sequences. In a later analysis, CDR3 sequences and most-parsimonious VDJ recombination scenarios were assigned using the TCRdist pipeline. In a later analysis, each TCR beta chain was defined by its CDR3 amino acid sequence together with its V-gene family, and reads without a unique V-gene family were excluded. In a later analysis, around 650 highly shared, low-generation-probability nucleotide sequences were removed to address suspected cross-contamination and a sequencing artifact. In a later analysis, a clonal expansion index for each public chain was calculated from normalized within-repertoire ranks of inferred template counts. In a later analysis, generation probabilities were computed with a VDJ recombination model fitted to out-of-frame rearrangements, and the resulting probabilities were checked against IGoR. In a later analysis, hypergeometric tests were used to score TCR-TCR, TCR-HLA and TCR-CMV co-occurrence, with a repertoire-size bias correction applied to TCR pairs. False discovery rates were estimated in a later analysis by permuting HLA or CMV assignments 20 times. In a later analysis, co-occurring TCRs were grouped with DBSCAN, and TCRdist sequence similarity was added when clustering was performed within HLA-allele-positive subsets. Repertoires with fewer than 30,000 or more than 120,000 public chains, plus five repertoires with anomalous nucleotide sharing, were excluded from co-occurrence clustering. As stored in TCRdb, this immuneACCESS dataset retains in-frame rearrangements with V and J assigned. A fraction of the clones does not appear; measured against another copy, unresolved V genes explain less than half of the discrepancy, and the remainder lacks a known reason. V, J and clone size are those of that table, while D and trimming were read from the DNA. Across this sample there are about 110,000 clones, with around 80% seen only once. The ten largest clones add up to 2.7% of the sample.

Points on this clone: Its target antigen remains unknown. Per-base quality was not reported, and no clone a single base away is much larger than it.

The TCR sequence derives from a man in his thirties or forties in good health and CMV-seropositive. Sequenced sample: PBMCs. The chain was built from TRBV6-1 and TRBJ2-7; 11 central bases correspond to TRBD2. The CDR3 in this case is CASQTGTSGSYEQYF. In nucleotide form, the sequence is TGTGCCAGCCAAACCGGGACTAGCGGATCCTACGAGCAGTACTTC.